Presented here are 23 T cell receptor beta chains from one specimen sequenced in a study of blood T cell repertoires in COVID-19. The table came from immunoSEQ multiplex PCR; TCRdb's copy has only in-frame clones and leaves some out. Among some 85,000 clones listed, approximately 80% were seen once. The specimen was peripheral blood. These receptors all stem from a human donor in a cohort sampled during active COVID-19.

This clone was seen a single time. J is TRBJ2-1 and V is TRBV7-2; 8 bases are a match to TRBD2. CDR1 is SGHTA, CDR2 FQGNSA, per germline. The CDR3 runs 15 residues. Germline trimming cut 5 bases from V and 0 bases from J; bases unmatched to any gene: 3. CDR3 region: CASSQSGSSYNEQFF. The DNA of the CDR3 is TGTGCCAGCAGCCAAAGCGGGAGCTCCTACAATGAGCAGTTCTTC.

The chain links TRBV9 to TRBJ2-5; possibly TRBD1 for D (6 bases). Germline loops: CDR1 SGDLS, CDR2 YYNGEE. V gave up 1 base and J gave up 2 bases, with 9 bases separating them. The CDR3 length is 14 residues. The CDR3 nucleotides read TGTGCCAGCAGCGTATTTGGACAGCAAGAGACCCAGTACTTC. It codes for CASSVFGQQETQYF.

This chain links TRBV28 with TRBJ1-3; 7 positions match TRBD1. The germline V gene has CDR1 MDHEN and CDR2 SYDVKM. V shed 6 bases, J shed 0 bases, and the junction held 5 bases outside the gene matches. The CDR3 sequence is 15 residues long. The CDR3 spells CASRDRGRSGNTIYF. CDR3 sequence (DNA): TGTGCCAGCAGGGATAGGGGGCGCTCTGGAAACACCATATATTTT.

The chain carries TRBV7-2 and TRBJ1-6; 7 nucleotides agree with TRBD1. V was clipped by 2 bases and J by 11 bases; unmatched bases: 9. From germline, CDR1 is SGHTA and CDR2 FQGNSA. This CDR3 has 15 residues. DNA of the CDR3: TGTGCCAGCAGCTTAAGGGGGCAAGGCTTGCCACCCCTCCACTTT. Translating gives CASSLRGQGLPPLHF.

The gene calls are TRBV6-2 or TRBV6-3 and TRBJ2-1, with 10 bases fitting TRBD2. From germline, CDR1 is MNHEY and CDR2 SVGEGT. V trimming: 4 bases; J trimming: 7 bases; junction bases outside the gene matches: 10. CDR3 length: 16 residues. In nucleotides, the CDR3 is TGTGCCAGCAGTTCCTTCCTAGCGGGAGTGGGTAATGAGCAGTTCTTC. Protein sequence: CASSSFLAGVGNEQFF.

This clone was seen at least ten times. In DNA, the CDR3 is TGCAGCGTCGTGACAGGGCGATACGAGCAGTACTTC. Protein sequence: CSVVTGRYEQYF. The chain combines TRBV29-1 with TRBJ2-7; 7 bases are a match to TRBD1. J was trimmed by 4 bases and V by 6 bases; bases with no gene match: 6. The CDR3 runs 12 residues. Looked up from germline, CDR1 is SQVTM and CDR2 is ANQGSEA.

The chain is built from TRBV5-6 and TRBJ2-7, with TRBD2 as a possible D gene (5 bases). There are 14 residues in the CDR3. The germline V and J ends were trimmed by 0 bases and 4 bases, with 11 bases remaining between them. CDR1 and CDR2 from the germline V gene are SGHDT and YYEEEE. CDR3 protein: CASSLGARVYEQYF. In nucleotides, the CDR3 is TGTGCCAGCAGCTTGGGGGCGAGGGTGTACGAGCAGTACTTC.

The chain joins TRBV5-1 to TRBJ2-7; D call uncertain. The CDR3 contains 11 residues. The V end lost 0 bases, the J end lost 6 bases, and 4 bases lay between the germline ends. Germline V gene data show CDR1 as SGHRS and CDR2 as YFSETQ. The CDR3 DNA follows: TGCGCCAGCAGCTTGGAGCGCGAGCAGTACTTC. Translation: CASSLEREQYF. Full variable domain (missing parts from reference TRBV5-1 and TRBJ2-7): KAGVTQTPRYLIKTRGQQVTLSCSPISGHRSVSWYQQTPGQGLQFLFEYFSETQRNKGNFPGRFSGRQFSNSRSEMNVSTLELGDSALYLCASSLEREQYFGPGTRLTVT.

The V and J genes are TRBV9 and TRBJ1-6, with D uncertain. V was cut by 4 bases and J by 10 bases, with 9 bases left in between. This CDR3 has 12 amino acids. Per germline, CDR1 SGDLS and CDR2 YYNGEE. The CDR3 DNA is TGTGCCAGCAGCCCTCAGCGATCACCCCTCCACTTT. Encoded protein: CASSPQRSPLHF.

The chain has TRBV4-3 and TRBJ1-3, with unresolved D. Trimming removed 3 bases at V and 1 base at J, with 10 bases between. This CDR3 spans 15 amino acids. The germline V gene encodes CDR1 LGHNA and CDR2 YSLEER. CDR3 loop: CASSQEGYSGNTIYF. In DNA form, the CDR3 reads TGCGCCAGCAGCCAGGAGGGCTATTCTGGAAACACCATATATTTT.

With respect to this clone: This sample also contains other DNA sequences that code for the same CDR3. This sequence joins TRBV5-5 and TRBJ1-2; 10 bases match TRBD1. Germline values: CDR1 SGHKS, CDR2 YYEKEE (reference sequence). The V and J ends lost 4 bases and 6 bases, in that order; junction bases with no gene match: 3. This CDR3 has 13 residues. In DNA form, the CDR3 reads TGTGCCAGCAGCACCGGGACAGGGGATGGCTACACCTTC. Its translation is CASSTGTGDGYTF.

This clone occurred a few times. The genes are TRBV7-2 and TRBJ2-1; 8 bases agree with TRBD2. The CDR3 runs 14 residues. Germline lookup yields CDR1 SGHTA and CDR2 FQGNSA. V shed 5 bases and J 10 bases; nucleotides not matched to a gene: 10. The CDR3 coding sequence is TGTGCCAGCAGCGTCCGACTAGCGCTAGGGGAGCAGTTCTTC. Its translation is CASSVRLALGEQFF.

The chain is built from TRBV7-8 and TRBJ2-7, with a weak D call TRBD2 (5 bases). Trimming stripped 4 bases from V and 6 bases from J, with 19 bases between. Germline assignment: CDR1 SGHVS and CDR2 FQNEAQ. The CDR3 has 15 amino acids. The CDR3 DNA sequence: TGTGCCAGCAGCTCGGACCTTCTTACGGGAACCGAGCAGTACTTC. This encodes CASSSDLLTGTEQYF.

This clone was seen once. The genes are TRBV6-5 and TRBJ2-7; 10 nucleotides align to TRBD1. J was trimmed by 6 bases and V by 4 bases; bases with no gene match: 6. This CDR3 is built from 14 residues. Per germline, CDR1 MNHEY and CDR2 SVGAGI. Here the CDR3 DNA reads TGTGCCAGCAGTTGGGGGACAGGGGTGGTCGAGCAGTACTTC. Residues: CASSWGTGVVEQYF.

The rearrangement uses TRBV20-1 and TRBJ2-5; D perhaps matches TRBD2 (5 bases). Germline CDR1 reads DFQATT; CDR2 reads SNEGSKA (reference sequence). V lost 6 bases to trimming and J lost 4 bases, with 9 bases between them. This CDR3 is 11 amino acids long. The CDR3 spells CSARVGETQYF. The CDR3 DNA reads as TGCAGTGCGAGGGTAGGAGAGACCCAGTACTTC.

V and J are TRBV18 and TRBJ2-3, with 9 bases aligning to TRBD2. The V gene's germline CDR1 is KGHSH and CDR2 LQKENI. V lost 1 base and J lost 2; bases outside the gene matches: 4. This CDR3 region has 16 residues. The CDR3 here is CASSPQASGNTDTQYF. CDR3 DNA sequence: TGTGCCAGCTCACCACAGGCTAGCGGGAACACAGATACGCAGTATTTT.

This sequence joins TRBV28 and TRBJ1-1, with TRBD1 as a possible D gene (5 bases). Per germline, CDR1 MDHEN and CDR2 SYDVKM. V was shortened by 4 bases and J by 4 bases, with 10 bases between the two germline ends. The CDR3 runs to 13 residues. The CDR3 DNA follows: TGTGCCAGCAGTTATCGGGGGTCCACTGAAGCTTTCTTT. Its protein is CASSYRGSTEAFF.

This clone was observed a few times. J is TRBJ2-7 and V is TRBV7-8; D unresolved. Germline V gene data show CDR1 as SGHVS and CDR2 as FQNEAQ. This CDR3 has 15 residues. Trimming took 1 base from V and 2 from J, leaving 12 bases between them. This CDR3 reads CASSLGQAVTYEQYF. The CDR3 region has the DNA TGTGCCAGCAGCTTAGGGCAGGCTGTTACCTACGAGCAGTACTTC. The variable domain in full, with the rest retrieved from reference TRBV7-8 and TRBJ2-7, is GAGVSQSPRYKVAKRGQDVALRCDPISGHVSLFWYQQALGQGPEFLTYFQNEAQLDKSGLPSDRFFAERPEGSVSTLKIQRTQQEDSAVYLCASSLGQAVTYEQYFGPGTRLTVT.

CDR3 bases: TGTGCCAGCAGCAGATTGGCGGATAACACTGAAGCTTTCTTT. It encodes CASSRLADNTEAFF. The chain carries TRBV6-2 or TRBV6-3 and TRBJ1-1; D ambiguous. The V and J ends lost 6 bases and 2 bases respectively, with 13 bases between them. Germline V gene data show CDR1 as MNHEY and CDR2 as SVGEGT. The CDR3 has 14 amino acids.

The chain recombines TRBV7-2 with TRBJ2-2; possible D gene TRBD1, 6 bases. This CDR3 has 16 residues. Between the trimmed V and J ends, which lost 5 bases and 4 bases, there was a span of 17 bases. Germline CDR1 and CDR2: SGHTA and FQGNSA. The CDR3 loop reads CASSPTGPLVTGELFF. Here the CDR3 DNA reads TGTGCCAGCAGCCCGACAGGCCCTTTGGTCACCGGGGAGCTGTTTTTT.

The rearrangement links TRBV19 to TRBJ2-2, with 7 bases lining up with TRBD2. J lost 5 bases, V lost 3 bases, and 12 bases had no gene match. The CDR3 consists of 17 residues. CDR1 and CDR2 (germline): LNHDA, SQIVND (reference sequence). The CDR3 loop is CASSIGGGPISTGELFF. The CDR3 DNA reads as TGTGCCAGTAGTATCGGGGGAGGGCCTATCAGTACCGGGGAGCTGTTTTTT.

The chain links TRBV7-8 to TRBJ2-1, with D hard to call. Between the trimmed V and J ends, which lost 7 bases and 7 bases, there was a span of 17 bases. The CDR3 loop spans 14 amino acids. Looked up from germline, CDR1 is SGHVS and CDR2 is FQNEAQ. CDR3: CASILGPSKNEQFF. In DNA, the CDR3 is TGTGCCAGCATCCTTGGTCCTTCTAAAAATGAGCAGTTCTTC.

This chain connects TRBV14 to TRBJ2-3; D possibly corresponds to TRBD2 (6 bases). V shed 4 bases and J shed 5 bases, with 13 bases lying between them. The germline gives CDR1 SGHDN, CDR2 FVKESK. This CDR3 is built from 14 residues. Written as DNA, the CDR3 is TGTGCCAGCAGCCTGGTGGGAGGATTAGATACGCAGTATTTT. It encodes CASSLVGGLDTQYF.